These 8 T cell receptor beta chains were sequenced from one sample in a study of cytomegalovirus exposure and HLA in healthy donors. Researchers ran the PCR with 60 Vbeta and 13 Jbeta primers. TCRdb's table, derived via immunoSEQ multiplex PCR, lists solely in-frame clones and lacks some. The sample has 150,000 or so clones; under 80% are singletons. The material sequenced was PBMCs. Every receptor here comes from a human donor in good health.

The V and J genes are TRBV14 and TRBJ2-6, with TRBD2 matching over 8 bases. Germline lookup yields CDR1 SGHDN and CDR2 FVKESK. With V trimmed by 0 bases and J by 5 bases, 9 bases remained unmatched. This CDR3 is 18 amino acids long. The CDR3 sequence is CASSQDKTSGVWANVLTF. CDR3 DNA: TGTGCCAGCAGCCAAGATAAAACTAGCGGCGTCTGGGCCAACGTCCTGACTTTC.

The chain employs TRBV5-1 and TRBJ2-5; 8 bases align to TRBD1. Matching the DNA end better, TRBJ2-7 makes the J call doubtful. The CDR3 spans 15 residues. CDR1 and CDR2 (germline): SGHRS, YFSETQ. This CDR3 is CASSATGTGGYEQYF. CDR3 sequence (DNA): TGCGCCAGCAGCGCCACCGGGACAGGAGGCTACGAGCAGTACTTC.

This clone has just one count. The gene calls are TRBV27 and TRBJ2-5; the match to TRBD2 covers 13 bases. Losses at the gene ends were 6 bases for V and 4 bases for J; bases not matched to a gene: 5. The CDR3 is made up of 15 amino acids. Germline assignment: CDR1 MNHEY and CDR2 SMNVEV (reference sequence). For the CDR3, the DNA is TGTGCCAGCAGGGCGGGACTAGCGGGAAGAGAGACCCAGTACTTC. Translating gives CASRAGLAGRETQYF.

This clone was seen more than once but under ten times. The V gene is TRBV23-1, the J gene TRBJ1-3, with D tentatively TRBD1 (5 bases). TRBV23-1 is filed as an ORF, its function uncertain. This CDR3 is built from 13 residues. The germline V and J ends were trimmed by 6 bases and 0 bases, with 6 bases remaining between them. DNA for the CDR3: TGCGCCAGCAGGGACAACTCTGGAAACACCATATATTTT. Protein sequence: CASRDNSGNTIYF.

For the CDR3, the DNA is TGTGCTAGTGGTTTTGGCAGCCAAGAGACCCAGTACTTC. Amino acid sequence: CASGFGSQETQYF. The rearrangement uses TRBV12-5 and TRBJ2-5; no clear D gene. Looked up from germline, CDR1 is LGHNT and CDR2 is FRNRAP. V was trimmed by 3 bases and J by 1 base, leaving 6 bases between them. CDR3 length: 13 residues. The whole variable domain, remainder taken from reference TRBV12-5 and TRBJ2-5, is DARVTQTPRHKVTEMGQEVTMRCQPILGHNTVFWYRQTMMQGLELLAYFRNRAPLDDSGMPKDRFSAEMPDATLATLKIQPSEPRDSAVYFCASGFGSQETQYFGPGTRLLVL.

V is TRBV5-1 and J is TRBJ1-1; 9 nucleotides match TRBD1. The J segment lost 3 bases and the V segment lost 5 bases, leaving 17 bases of the junction unmatched. Germline V gene sequence: CDR1 SGHRS, CDR2 YFSETQ. The CDR3 length is 18 residues. This chain's CDR3 is CASSSNLQGARGYTEAFF. CDR3 coding DNA: TGCGCCAGCAGTTCTAACCTACAGGGGGCCAGGGGGTACACTGAAGCTTTCTTT.

The chain employs TRBV30 and TRBJ1-4, with a possible D match to TRBD1 (6 bases). Germline V gene data show CDR1 as GTSNPN and CDR2 as SVGIG (reference sequence). The V end was cut by 2 bases, the J end by 6 bases, with 16 bases between. The CDR3 runs to 15 residues. CDR3 protein: CAWSRIRGADEKLFF. Here the CDR3 DNA reads TGTGCCTGGAGTCGCATCCGGGGGGCGGATGAAAAACTGTTTTTT.

The genes are TRBV30 and TRBJ1-2; unclear D gene. The V and J ends lost 2 bases and 8 bases respectively, with 12 bases between them. This CDR3 region has 12 residues. Per germline, CDR1 GTSNPN and CDR2 SVGIG (reference sequence). Here the CDR3 reads CAWSKEGRGYTF. The CDR3 nucleotides are TGTGCCTGGAGTAAAGAAGGGAGAGGCTACACCTTC. The variable domain in full, completed from reference TRBV30 and TRBJ1-2, reads SQTIHQWPATLVQPVGSPLSLECTVEGTSNPNLYWYRQAAGRGLQLLFYSVGIGQISSEVPQNLSASRPQDRQFILSSKKLLLSDSGFYLCAWSKEGRGYTFGSGTRLTVV.